The rows below give T cell receptor beta chains drawn from one sample of a study of Graves' ophthalmopathy and Graves' hyperthyroidism. TCRdb passed the multiplex PCR reads through MiXCR, listing each CDR3 protein once. The sample yields about 58,000 distinct CDR3 sequences, approximately 47% seen once. The sample was peripheral blood. These receptors were obtained from an adult woman with Graves' ophthalmopathy. Each CDR3 is given with its conserved first and last residue. D genes are given only for firm matches. Rows give clone size only sometimes, using once, few, many, or a class for an expanded clone.

-	once	TRBV5-1	TRBJ2-3	TGCGCCAGCAGCTTGATTGCGGCAGGGTTCACAGTTACGCAGTATTTT	CASSLIAAGFTVTQYF
-	-	TRBV2	TRBJ2-3	TGTGCCAGCAGCATCAGGGTAACGCAGTATTTT	CASSIRVTQYF
TRBD1	many	TRBV7-2	TRBJ1-1	TGTGCCAGCAGCTTAGCCGCAGGACAGGGGCAGGAAGCTTTCTTT	CASSLAAGQGQEAFF
TRBD1	many	TRBV28	TRBJ1-6	TGTGCCAGCAGCCTCGGGACAGTTAATTCACCCCTCCACTTT	CASSLGTVNSPLHF
TRBD2	many	TRBV9	TRBJ2-2	TGTGCCAGCAGCGTAGACCCAGCGGGGAGGACTAACACCGGGGAGCTGTTTTTT	CASSVDPAGRTNTGELFF
-	many	TRBV5-5	TRBJ1-1	TGTGCCAGCAGCTTGGGGGGGCTCACTGAAGCTTTCTTT	CASSLGGLTEAFF
TRBD2	-	TRBV20-1	TRBJ2-7	TGCAGTGCTAGAGACTCGGGGGGACTGCGGTCCCACGAGCAGTACTTC	CSARDSGGLRSHEQYF
TRBD2	-	TRBV20-1	TRBJ2-1	TGCAGTGCTGATGGGACTAGCGGGAGCGGAGATACGCAGTTCTTC	CSADGTSGSGDTQFF
TRBD2	many	TRBV7-9	TRBJ2-7	TGTGCCAGCAGCTTAGTGGGTAGCGGGAGTTCCTACGAGCAGTACTTC	CASSLVGSGSSYEQYF
-	many	TRBV5-1	TRBJ2-1	TGCGCCAGCAGCTTGGGCGGGGTAGATGAGCAGTTCTTC	CASSLGGVDEQFF
TRBD2	once	TRBV19	TRBJ2-1	TGTGCCAGTAGTATCGGGGGGGGGAATGAGCAGTTCTTC	CASSIGGGNEQFF
-	many	TRBV5-1	TRBJ1-3	TGCGCCAGCAGCTCCGGGACTCTTGGAAACACCATATATTTT	CASSSGTLGNTIYF
-	-	TRBV20-1	TRBJ2-7	TGCAGTGCTAGGGTCAGCTACGAGCAGTACTTC	CSARVSYEQYF
-	-	TRBV24-1	TRBJ2-7	TGTGCCACCAGTGATGGTCAGGGGGGAAGCGAGCAGTACTTC	CATSDGQGGSEQYF
TRBD2	-	TRBV20-1	TRBJ2-7	TGCAGTGCTCCCAACCCTCGGACTAGCGGGGCCTACGAGCAGTACTTC	CSAPNPRTSGAYEQYF
-	-	TRBV7-8	TRBJ2-7	TGTGCCAGCAGCTTAGGAGGCCCAGAGTCCCTTCACGAGCAGTACTTC	CASSLGGPESLHEQYF
TRBD2	many	TRBV5-8	TRBJ2-1	TGTGCCAGCAGCTTTTCGGGGACTAGCGGGAGTGGTGAGCAGTTCTTC	CASSFSGTSGSGEQFF
-	many	TRBV4-2	TRBJ2-1	TGTGCCAGCAGCCATGGGGGGGCCGACCTTGATAATTACAATGAGCAGTTCTTC	CASSHGGADLDNYNEQFF
TRBD2	-	TRBV20-1	TRBJ2-5	TGCAGTGCTAGAGGCCTCCGCGGGAGAGAGACCCAGTACTTC	CSARGLRGRETQYF
TRBD1	many	TRBV6-1	TRBJ2-7	TGTGCCAGCAGACGGGACAGGGGGGTGTCCTACGAGCAGTACTTC	CASRRDRGVSYEQYF
-	-	TRBV7-9	TRBJ1-5	TGTGCCAGCAGCTTCCTAGGGGCGGATCAGCCCCAGCATTTT	CASSFLGADQPQHF
-	-	TRBV11-1	TRBJ2-1	TGTGCCAGCAGTTACGGACAGTTTTACAATGAGCAGTTCTTC	CASSYGQFYNEQFF
-	-	TRBV7-2	TRBJ1-5	TGTGCCAGCAGCTTATTAGGGCGTGTAGATCAGCCCCAGCATTTT	CASSLLGRVDQPQHF
-	many	TRBV20-1	TRBJ2-2	TGCAGTGCTACGGCAAAAACTACGAACACCGGGGAGCTGTTTTTT	CSATAKTTNTGELFF
TRBD1	many	TRBV28	TRBJ1-1	TGTGCCAGCAGTTTAGATAGGGGGCGGGGCACTGAAGCTTTCTTT	CASSLDRGRGTEAFF
-	many	TRBV9	TRBJ2-5	TGTGCCAGCAGCGTAGTGGATACTCGGAAGACCCAGTACTTC	CASSVVDTRKTQYF
TRBD2	-	TRBV7-7	TRBJ2-1	TGTGCTAGCAGCTTAGGGCCGGGACTAGCGGACAATGAGCAGTTCTTC	CASSLGPGLADNEQFF
-	many	TRBV29-1	TRBJ2-5	TGCAGCGTTGATGGTGGGGCAGGGTGGAACCAAGAGACCCAGTACTTC	CSVDGGAGWNQETQYF
-	-	TRBV7-9	TRBJ2-3	TGTGCCAGCATCCTCCGGGGCACCTCGCGAGATACGCAGTATTTT	CASILRGTSRDTQYF
-	-	TRBV7-2	TRBJ2-6	TGTGCCAGCAGCTCCCAATCTGGGCAGCTTGGGGCCAACGTCCTGACTTTC	CASSSQSGQLGANVLTF
-	many	TRBV3-2	TRBJ2-5	TGTGCCAGCAGTGGAAGGGGGACCCAGTACTTC	CASSGRGTQYF
TRBD1	many	TRBV6-6	TRBJ1-6	TGTGCCAGCAGTTACCCCGCCGACAGGGGGCATTCACCCCTCCACTTT	CASSYPADRGHSPLHF
-	many	TRBV19	TRBJ2-7	TGTGCCAGTAGTATGGGGGCAGGGCCCTCCTACGAGCAGTACTTC	CASSMGAGPSYEQYF
-	many	TRBV6-2/TRBV6-3	TRBJ2-1	TGTGCCAGCCGCGGGGCCTACAATGAGCAGTTCTTC	CASRGAYNEQFF
-	-	TRBV15	TRBJ1-3	-	CATSRGNDEQYFGPGAGNTIYF
-	-	TRBV2	TRBJ1-4	TGTGCCAGCAGGGGGGGAGGAGTTAATGAAAAACTGTTTTTT	CASRGGGVNEKLFF
-	-	TRBV29-1	TRBJ1-1	TGCAGCGTTGAAGGGGGCGGGACTGAAGCTTTCTTT	CSVEGGGTEAFF
TRBD2	-	TRBV28	TRBJ2-1	TGTGCCAGCAGTGGGATTAGCGGGAGCCCCGGGAAGCAGTTCTTC	CASSGISGSPGKQFF
-	many	TRBV11-2	TRBJ2-3	TGTGCCAGCAGCCCCAGCCCCAGGAGGGGTGGAGATACGCAGTATTTT	CASSPSPRRGGDTQYF
TRBD2	-	TRBV7-9	TRBJ2-5	TGTGCCAGCAGCTACTTAGCGGGCTATGGAGAGACCCAGTACTTC	CASSYLAGYGETQYF
-	medium-sized	TRBV29-1	TRBJ2-6	TGCAGCGTTGAGGTGAGGCCTGGGGCCAACGTCCTGACTTTC	CSVEVRPGANVLTF
TRBD2	-	TRBV7-6	TRBJ2-7	TGTGCCAGCAGCTCCTCACTAGCGGGAGGCCCCTACGAGCAGTACTTC	CASSSSLAGGPYEQYF
-	-	TRBV24-1	TRBJ2-6	TGTGCCACCAGTGGGTCAGGGACGCCCGGGGCCAACGTCCTGACTTTC	CATSGSGTPGANVLTF
-	once	TRBV20-1	TRBJ2-3	TGCAGTGCTAGAGGTTCGTTGAGCACAGATACGCAGTATTTT	CSARGSLSTDTQYF
TRBD2	once	TRBV20-1	TRBJ2-7	TGCAGTGCTTTTAGCGGGAGCTACGAGCAGTACTTC	CSAFSGSYEQYF
-	many	TRBV12-2	TRBJ2-7	-	CASRSPYRAYSCEQYF
TRBD1	-	TRBV5-6	TRBJ2-7	TGTGCCAGCAGCTTCAGAGGGACAGGGGTAGGGCAGTACTTC	CASSFRGTGVGQYF
-	-	TRBV5-1	TRBJ2-2	TGCGCCAGCAGCCCGGAGGGCCAGACAGGGGAGCTGTTTTTT	CASSPEGQTGELFF
-	-	TRBV10-3	TRBJ2-1	TGTGCCATCAGTGAGGCGGGGGCTGAGCAGTTCTTC	CAISEAGAEQFF
TRBD2	many	TRBV20-1	TRBJ2-3	TGCAGTGCCAACAGACGTTTTAGCGGGAGCGGCGATACGCAGTATTTT	CSANRRFSGSGDTQYF
-	-	TRBV7-2	TRBJ2-6	TGTGCCAGCAGCCTTAAATCAAGATCCTCTGGGGCCAACGTCCTGATTTTC	CASSLKSRSSGANVLIF
-	-	TRBV7-2	TRBJ1-6	TGTGCCAGCAGCTATATTGCGTCACCCCTCCACTTT	CASSYIASPLHF